These T cell receptor beta chains were read from a single sample in a study of blood T cell repertoires in COVID-19. Method: immunoSEQ multiplex PCR; TCRdb's copy keeps in-frame clones and lacks some. This table has fewer than 70,000 clones, 89% appearing once. Sequencing input: peripheral blood. All receptors come from a man aged 45-65 years with active COVID-19. Both conserved end residues are part of each CDR3. Fields, in order: CDR3 length, J gene, V gene, D gene, clone size, CDR3 protein, CDR3 DNA. The D gene is left open where the match is weak. Some rows have no size entry. The others give once, few or many, or a class for an expanded clone.

length: 13
J: TRBJ1-4
V: TRBV30
D: NA
size: NA
CDR3: CAWFSSSNEKLFF
DNA: TGTGCCTGGTTTTCGAGCTCCAATGAAAAACTGTTTTTT

length: 15
J: TRBJ1-1
V: TRBV7-2
D: TRBD1
size: NA
CDR3: CASSLFQGAVTEAFF
DNA: TGTGCCAGCAGCTTATTTCAGGGGGCTGTTACTGAAGCTTTCTTT

length: 17
J: TRBJ2-3
V: TRBV7-9
D: TRBD2
size: NA
CDR3: CASSLARGTSGADTQYF
DNA: TGTGCCAGCAGCTTAGCTAGAGGGACTAGCGGAGCAGATACGCAGTATTTT

length: 13
J: TRBJ1-6
V: TRBV9
D: TRBD1
size: once
CDR3: CASSAGQGPPLHF
DNA: TGTGCCAGCAGCGCGGGACAGGGGCCACCCCTCCACTTT

length: 14
J: TRBJ2-3
V: TRBV6-6
D: TRBD2
size: NA
CDR3: CASSPLAGTDTQYF
DNA: TGTGCCAGCAGTCCCCTAGCGGGCACAGATACGCAGTATTTT

length: 15
J: TRBJ1-1
V: TRBV7-8
D: TRBD1
size: few
CDR3: CASSVRGQMNTEAFF
DNA: TGTGCCAGCAGCGTAAGGGGACAGATGAACACTGAAGCTTTCTTT

length: 12
J: TRBJ2-1
V: TRBV6-5
D: TRBD2
size: NA
CDR3: CASSPTSGGQFF
DNA: TGTGCCAGCAGTCCTACTAGCGGCGGGCAGTTCTTC

length: 18
J: TRBJ2-6
V: TRBV4-3
D: TRBD1
size: NA
CDR3: CASSQGGQGDPGANVLTF
DNA: TGCGCCAGCAGCCAAGGGGGACAGGGGGATCCTGGGGCCAACGTCCTGACTTTC

length: 16
J: TRBJ2-3
V: TRBV27
D: TRBD2
size: NA
CDR3: CASSSVAGGPFDTQYF
DNA: TGTGCCAGCAGTTCCGTAGCGGGGGGGCCTTTCGATACGCAGTATTTT

length: 15
J: TRBJ1-6
V: TRBV5-1
D: TRBD1
size: NA
CDR3: CASSGGQGTNSPLHF
DNA: TGCGCCAGCAGCGGAGGACAGGGGACGAATTCACCCCTCCACTTT

length: 15
J: TRBJ2-7
V: TRBV28
D: TRBD2
size: NA
CDR3: CASRRTSGGTYEQYF
DNA: TGTGCCAGCAGACGGACTAGCGGGGGGACCTACGAGCAGTACTTC

length: 22
J: TRBJ1-5
V: TRBV24-1
D: TRBD1
size: NA
CDR3: CATSDLQIGGQGSIVSNQPQHF
DNA: TGTGCCACCAGTGATTTGCAAATCGGGGGACAGGGGTCCATTGTAAGCAATCAGCCCCAGCATTTT

length: 16
J: TRBJ1-2
V: TRBV15
D: NA
size: NA
CDR3: CATSREYRDRQGGYTF
DNA: TGTGCCACCAGCAGAGAATACAGGGACCGCCAAGGGGGCTACACCTTC

length: 15
J: TRBJ2-3
V: TRBV3-1/TRBV3-2
D: TRBD2
size: NA
CDR3: CASSQDRVAGDTQYF
DNA: TGTGCCAGCAGCCAAGATAGAGTAGCGGGAGATACGCAGTATTTT

length: 13
J: TRBJ1-1
V: TRBV30
D: NA
size: NA
CDR3: CAWSSFLNTEAFF
DNA: TGTGCCTGGAGTTCTTTTTTAAACACTGAAGCTTTCTTT

length: 13
J: TRBJ1-5
V: TRBV2
D: NA
size: NA
CDR3: CASSSEVNQPQHF
DNA: TGTGCCAGCAGTTCCGAGGTGAATCAGCCCCAGCATTTT

length: 12
J: TRBJ1-2
V: TRBV5-6
D: TRBD1
size: once
CDR3: CASSRDRDGYTF
DNA: TGTGCCAGCAGCCGGGACAGGGACGGCTACACCTTC

length: 16
J: TRBJ1-3
V: TRBV4-1
D: TRBD1
size: NA
CDR3: CASSQQGDYSGNTIYF
DNA: TGCGCCAGCAGCCAACAGGGGGATTACTCTGGAAACACCATATATTTT

length: 14
J: TRBJ1-1
V: TRBV6-5
D: TRBD1
size: NA
CDR3: CASRTGGVGTEAFF
DNA: TGTGCCAGCCGGACAGGGGGTGTGGGGACTGAAGCTTTCTTT

length: 14
J: TRBJ2-7
V: TRBV18
D: TRBD2
size: once
CDR3: CASSPTSGNYEQYF
DNA: TGTGCCAGCTCTCCTACTAGCGGGAACTACGAGCAGTACTTC

length: 14
J: TRBJ1-3
V: TRBV10-3
D: NA
size: NA
CDR3: CAISDGSSGNTIYF
DNA: TGTGCCATCAGTGACGGGTCCTCTGGAAACACCATATATTTT

length: 14
J: TRBJ1-1
V: TRBV9
D: NA
size: NA
CDR3: CASSVAGQNTEAFF
DNA: TGTGCCAGCAGCGTGGCGGGGCAGAACACTGAAGCTTTCTTT

length: 15
J: TRBJ1-6
V: TRBV5-1
D: NA
size: NA
CDR3: CASSPFGGQDSPLHF
DNA: TGCGCCAGCAGCCCTTTTGGGGGCCAGGATTCACCCCTCCACTTT

length: 14
J: TRBJ1-4
V: TRBV19
D: TRBD1
size: NA
CDR3: CASSTGQGSGKLFF
DNA: TGTGCCAGTAGTACCGGACAGGGATCGGGAAAACTGTTTTTT

length: 12
J: TRBJ2-5
V: TRBV6-5
D: NA
size: once
CDR3: CASTSQEETQYF
DNA: TGTGCCAGCACTAGTCAAGAAGAGACCCAGTACTTC

length: 13
J: TRBJ2-1
V: TRBV9
D: NA
size: NA
CDR3: CASSVGRWDEQFF
DNA: TGTGCCAGCAGCGTAGGGAGGTGGGATGAGCAGTTCTTC

length: 15
J: TRBJ1-6
V: TRBV6-6
D: NA
size: NA
CDR3: CASSYSVEINSPLHF
DNA: TGTGCCAGCAGTTACTCGGTGGAGATCAATTCACCCCTCCACTTT

length: 17
J: TRBJ1-3
V: TRBV12-5
D: TRBD1
size: NA
CDR3: CASGPPGQGSSGNTIYF
DNA: TGTGCTAGTGGCCCACCCGGACAGGGATCATCTGGAAACACCATATATTTT